This TCR beta chain was retrieved from a study of identical twins. There are 16 residues in the CDR3. The germline gives CDR1 SGHTA, CDR2 FQGNSA. The germline V and J ends were trimmed by 0 bases and 1 base, with 12 bases remaining between them. MiXCR was run by TCRdb on the 5' RACE reads, yielding one entry per CDR3 protein. Of some 250,000 distinct CDR3 sequences in the sample, 6.5% were seen once. The sample was also linked to a second study, of T cells expressing NK-cell markers. That source reports: Just one sequenced donor of eight was HCMV-seronegative, while seven were seropositive. There were a handful of donors in whom these clonotypes also led the CD3+CD56-NKG2C+ fraction.

The V call is TRBV7-2, the J call TRBJ2-5; D uncertain. The sequenced sample consisted of CD8+ T cells sorted from blood. The TCR was taken from a woman younger than 30 in good health. CDR3 nucleotide sequence: TGTGCCAGCAGCTTAGCGTCAGAGGTATTCCAAGAGACCCAGTACTTC. Translation gives CASSLASEVFQETQYF.